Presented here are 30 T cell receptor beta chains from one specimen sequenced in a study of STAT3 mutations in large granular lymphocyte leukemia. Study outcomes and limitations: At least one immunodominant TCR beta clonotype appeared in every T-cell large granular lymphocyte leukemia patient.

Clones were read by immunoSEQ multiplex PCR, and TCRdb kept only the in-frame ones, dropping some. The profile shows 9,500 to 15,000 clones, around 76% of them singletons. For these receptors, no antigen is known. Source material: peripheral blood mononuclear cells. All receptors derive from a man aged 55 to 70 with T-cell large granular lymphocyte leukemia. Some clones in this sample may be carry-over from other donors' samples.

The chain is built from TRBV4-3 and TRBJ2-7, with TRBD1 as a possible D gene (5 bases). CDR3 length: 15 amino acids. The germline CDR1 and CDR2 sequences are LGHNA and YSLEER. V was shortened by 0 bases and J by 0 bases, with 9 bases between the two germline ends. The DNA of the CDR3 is TGCGCCAGCAGCCAAGATTCTGGGGCCTCCTACGAGCAGTACTTC. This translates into CASSQDSGASYEQYF.

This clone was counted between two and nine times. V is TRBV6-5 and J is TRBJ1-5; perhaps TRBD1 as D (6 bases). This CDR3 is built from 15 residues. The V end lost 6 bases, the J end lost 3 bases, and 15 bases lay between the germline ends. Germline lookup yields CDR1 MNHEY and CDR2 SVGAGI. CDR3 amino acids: CASREGGRDNQPQHF. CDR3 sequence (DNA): TGTGCCAGCAGGGAGGGGGGGAGAGACAATCAGCCCCAGCATTTT.

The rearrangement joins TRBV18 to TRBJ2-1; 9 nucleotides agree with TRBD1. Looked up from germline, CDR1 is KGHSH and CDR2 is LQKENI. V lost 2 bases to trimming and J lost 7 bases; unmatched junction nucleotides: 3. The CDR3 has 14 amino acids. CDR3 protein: CASSPGQGRNEQFF. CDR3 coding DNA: TGTGCCAGCTCACCAGGACAGGGGAGGAATGAGCAGTTCTTC.

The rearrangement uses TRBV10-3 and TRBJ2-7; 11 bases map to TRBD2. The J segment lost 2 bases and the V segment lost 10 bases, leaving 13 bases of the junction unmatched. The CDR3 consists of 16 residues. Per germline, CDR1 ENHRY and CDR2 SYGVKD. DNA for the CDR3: TGTGCCACCAATCGAGGGACTAGCGGCATTCCCTACGAGCAGTACTTC. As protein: CATNRGTSGIPYEQYF.

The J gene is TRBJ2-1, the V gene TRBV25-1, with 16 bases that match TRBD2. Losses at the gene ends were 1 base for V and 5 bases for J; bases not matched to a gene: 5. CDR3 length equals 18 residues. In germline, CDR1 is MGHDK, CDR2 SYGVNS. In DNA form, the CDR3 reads TGTGCCAGCAGTGAATTGGGGACTAGCGGGAGGGAAAACAATGAGCAGTTCTTC. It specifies CASSELGTSGRENNEQFF.

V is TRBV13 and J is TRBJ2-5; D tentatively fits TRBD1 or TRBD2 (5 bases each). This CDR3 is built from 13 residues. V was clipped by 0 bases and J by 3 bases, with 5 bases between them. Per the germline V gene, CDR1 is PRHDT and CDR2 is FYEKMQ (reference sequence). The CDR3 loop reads CASSLGGEETQYF. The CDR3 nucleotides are TGTGCCAGCAGCTTAGGGGGGGAAGAGACCCAGTACTTC. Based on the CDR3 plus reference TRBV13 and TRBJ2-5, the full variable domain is AAGVIQSPRHLIKEKRETATLKCYPIPRHDTVYWYQQGPGQDPQFLISFYEKMQSDKGSIPDRFSAQQFSDYHSELNMSSLELGDSALYFCASSLGGEETQYFGPGTRLLVL.

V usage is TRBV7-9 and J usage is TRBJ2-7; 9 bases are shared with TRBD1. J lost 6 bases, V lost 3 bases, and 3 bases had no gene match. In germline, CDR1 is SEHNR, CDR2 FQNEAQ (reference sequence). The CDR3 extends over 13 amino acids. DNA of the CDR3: TGTGCCAGCAGCTTGGGACAGGGATTCGAGCAGTACTTC. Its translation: CASSLGQGFEQYF.

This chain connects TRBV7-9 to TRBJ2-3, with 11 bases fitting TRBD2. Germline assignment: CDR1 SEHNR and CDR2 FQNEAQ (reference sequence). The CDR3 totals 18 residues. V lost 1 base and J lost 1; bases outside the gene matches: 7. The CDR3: CASSLVSGRALGTDTQYF. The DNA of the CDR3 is TGTGCCAGCAGCTTAGTTAGCGGGAGGGCCTTGGGCACAGATACGCAGTATTTT.

The CDR3 protein is CASSSGQGNGEQFF. The CDR3 DNA reads as TGTGCCAGCAGTTCAGGACAGGGGAACGGTGAGCAGTTCTTC. The chain joins TRBV6-5 to TRBJ2-1, with TRBD1 matching 9 bases. This CDR3 region has 14 residues. V shed 4 bases, J shed 9 bases, and the junction held 7 bases outside the gene matches. From germline, CDR1 is MNHEY and CDR2 SVGAGI.

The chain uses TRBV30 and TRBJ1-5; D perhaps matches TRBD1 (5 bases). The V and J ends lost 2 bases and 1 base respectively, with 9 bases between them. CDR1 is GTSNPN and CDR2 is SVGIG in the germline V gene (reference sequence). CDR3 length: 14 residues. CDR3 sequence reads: CAWSYGGSNQPQHF. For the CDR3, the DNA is TGTGCCTGGAGTTACGGGGGAAGCAATCAGCCCCAGCATTTT.

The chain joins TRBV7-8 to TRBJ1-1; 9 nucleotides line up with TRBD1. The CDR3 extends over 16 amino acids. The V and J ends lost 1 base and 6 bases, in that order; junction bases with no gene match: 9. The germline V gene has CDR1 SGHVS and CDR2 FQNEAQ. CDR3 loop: CASSLDPGTGYAEAFF. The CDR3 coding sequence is TGTGCCAGCAGCTTAGACCCCGGGACAGGGTACGCTGAAGCTTTCTTT.

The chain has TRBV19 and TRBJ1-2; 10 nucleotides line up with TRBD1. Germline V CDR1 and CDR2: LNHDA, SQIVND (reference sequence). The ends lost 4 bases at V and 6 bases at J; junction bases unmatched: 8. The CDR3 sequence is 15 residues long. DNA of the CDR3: TGTGCCAGTAGTACCACCTCGACAGGGGGCGATGGCTACACCTTC. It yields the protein CASSTTSTGGDGYTF.

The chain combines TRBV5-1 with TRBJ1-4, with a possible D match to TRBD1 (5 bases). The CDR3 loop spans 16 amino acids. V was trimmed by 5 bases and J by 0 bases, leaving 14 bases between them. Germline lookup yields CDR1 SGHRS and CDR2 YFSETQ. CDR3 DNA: TGCGCCAGCAGGCGCCCGGGGCTGACAACTAATGAAAAACTGTTTTTT. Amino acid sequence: CASRRPGLTTNEKLFF.

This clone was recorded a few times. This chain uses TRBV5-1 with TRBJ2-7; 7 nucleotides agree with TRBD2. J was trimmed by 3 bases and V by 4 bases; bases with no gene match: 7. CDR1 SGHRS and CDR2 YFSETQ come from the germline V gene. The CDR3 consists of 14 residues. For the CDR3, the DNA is TGCGCCAGCAGCGTTGGACTAGGGAACTACGAGCAGTACTTC. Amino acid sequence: CASSVGLGNYEQYF.

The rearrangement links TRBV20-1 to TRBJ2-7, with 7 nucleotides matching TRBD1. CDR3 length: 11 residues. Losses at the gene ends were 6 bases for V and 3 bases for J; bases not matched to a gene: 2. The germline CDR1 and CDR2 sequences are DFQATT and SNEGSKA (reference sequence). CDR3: CSAGTVYEQYF. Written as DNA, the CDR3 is TGCAGTGCCGGGACAGTCTACGAGCAGTACTTC.

DNA of the CDR3: TGTGCCAGCAGCTTAGATTTGACAGGCCACCCCTACACCTTC. As protein: CASSLDLTGHPYTF. The chain combines TRBV11-2 with TRBJ1-2; tentatively, D is TRBD1 (6 bases). This CDR3 contains 14 residues. V lost 0 bases to trimming and J lost 10 bases, with 15 bases between them. Looked up from germline, CDR1 is SGHAT and CDR2 is FQNNGV.

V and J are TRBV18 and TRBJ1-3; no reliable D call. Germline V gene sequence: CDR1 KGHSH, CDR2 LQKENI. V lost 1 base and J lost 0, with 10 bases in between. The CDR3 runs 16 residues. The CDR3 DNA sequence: TGTGCCAGCTCACCACAGGACGGAGACTCTGGAAACACCATATATTTT. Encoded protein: CASSPQDGDSGNTIYF.

CDR3 nucleotides: TGTGCCAGCAGTTACTACCCGAACACTGAAGCTTTCTTT. Translating gives CASSYYPNTEAFF. The chain joins TRBV6-5 to TRBJ1-1, with D unresolved. Trimming stripped 1 base from V and 1 base from J, with 4 bases between. This CDR3 is built from 13 residues. Looked up from germline, CDR1 is MNHEY and CDR2 is SVGAGI.

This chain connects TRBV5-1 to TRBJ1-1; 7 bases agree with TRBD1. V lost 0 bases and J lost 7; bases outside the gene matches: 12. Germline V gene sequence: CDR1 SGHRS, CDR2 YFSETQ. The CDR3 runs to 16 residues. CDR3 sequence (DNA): TGCGCCAGCAGCTTGGCTGCTACAGGGGCGATGGGTGAAGCTTTCTTT. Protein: CASSLAATGAMGEAFF.

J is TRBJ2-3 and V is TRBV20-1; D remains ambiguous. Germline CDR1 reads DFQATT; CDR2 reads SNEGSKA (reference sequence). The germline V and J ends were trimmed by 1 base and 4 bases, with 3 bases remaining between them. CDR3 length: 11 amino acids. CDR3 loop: CSARAPDTQYF. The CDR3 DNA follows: TGCAGTGCTAGAGCCCCAGATACGCAGTATTTT.

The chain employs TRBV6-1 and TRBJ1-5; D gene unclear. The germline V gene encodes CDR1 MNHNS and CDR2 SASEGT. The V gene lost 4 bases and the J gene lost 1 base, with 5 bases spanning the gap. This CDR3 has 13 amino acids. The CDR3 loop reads CASSGHSNQPQHF. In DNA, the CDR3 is TGTGCCAGCAGTGGGCACAGCAATCAGCCCCAGCATTTT.

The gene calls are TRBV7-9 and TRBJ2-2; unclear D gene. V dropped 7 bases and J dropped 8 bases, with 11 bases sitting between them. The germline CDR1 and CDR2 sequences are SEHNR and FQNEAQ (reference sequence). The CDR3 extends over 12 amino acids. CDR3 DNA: TGTGCCAGCACCATAATGGTAGGGGAGCTGTTTTTT. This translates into CASTIMVGELFF.

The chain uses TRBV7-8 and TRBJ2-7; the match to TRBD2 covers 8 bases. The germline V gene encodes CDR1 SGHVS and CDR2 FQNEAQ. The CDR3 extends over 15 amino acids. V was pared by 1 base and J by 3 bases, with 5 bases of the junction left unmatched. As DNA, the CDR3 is TGTGCCAGCAGCTTAGACGCGGGAGGTTTCTACGAGCAGTACTTC. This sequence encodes CASSLDAGGFYEQYF.

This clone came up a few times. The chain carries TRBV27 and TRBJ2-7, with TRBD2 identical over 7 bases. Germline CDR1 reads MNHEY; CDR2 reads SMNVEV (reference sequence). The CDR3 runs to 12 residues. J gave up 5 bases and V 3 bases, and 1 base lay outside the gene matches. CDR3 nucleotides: TGTGCCAGCAGTTTTCGGGGGGACGAGCAGTACTTC. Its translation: CASSFRGDEQYF.

CDR3 DNA sequence: TGTGCCAGCAGCTTCGCCCCTGACAGGGGAGGAGGGGAGCTGTTTTTT. Protein sequence: CASSFAPDRGGGELFF. The V and J genes are TRBV9 and TRBJ2-2; TRBD1 matches at 8 bases. V lost 4 bases, J lost 8 bases, and 13 bases stayed unmatched. The CDR3 has 16 residues. CDR1 is SGDLS and CDR2 is YYNGEE in the germline V gene.

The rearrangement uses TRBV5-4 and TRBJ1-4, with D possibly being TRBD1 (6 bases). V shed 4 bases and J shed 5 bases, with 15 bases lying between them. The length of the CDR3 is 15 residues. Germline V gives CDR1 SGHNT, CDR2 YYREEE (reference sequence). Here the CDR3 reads CASSANRAVNEKLFF. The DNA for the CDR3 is TGTGCCAGCAGCGCAAACAGGGCGGTGAATGAAAAACTGTTTTTT.

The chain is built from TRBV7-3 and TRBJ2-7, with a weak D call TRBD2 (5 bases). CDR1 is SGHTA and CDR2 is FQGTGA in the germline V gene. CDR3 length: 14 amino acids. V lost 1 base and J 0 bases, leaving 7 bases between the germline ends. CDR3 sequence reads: CASSLSGSSYEQYF. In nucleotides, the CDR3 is TGTGCCAGCAGCTTAAGCGGGTCCTCCTACGAGCAGTACTTC.

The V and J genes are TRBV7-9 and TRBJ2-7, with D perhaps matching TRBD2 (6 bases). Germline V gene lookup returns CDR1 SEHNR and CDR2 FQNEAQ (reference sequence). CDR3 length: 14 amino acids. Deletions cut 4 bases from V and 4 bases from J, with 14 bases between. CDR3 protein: CASSSTTSLYEQYF. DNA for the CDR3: TGTGCCAGCAGCTCGACGACTAGTTTGTACGAGCAGTACTTC.

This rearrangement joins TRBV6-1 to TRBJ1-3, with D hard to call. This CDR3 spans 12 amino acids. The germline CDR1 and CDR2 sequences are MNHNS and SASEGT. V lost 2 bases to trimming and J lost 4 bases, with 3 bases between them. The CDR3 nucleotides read TGTGCCAGCAGTGAACGGGGAAACACCATATATTTT. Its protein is CASSERGNTIYF.

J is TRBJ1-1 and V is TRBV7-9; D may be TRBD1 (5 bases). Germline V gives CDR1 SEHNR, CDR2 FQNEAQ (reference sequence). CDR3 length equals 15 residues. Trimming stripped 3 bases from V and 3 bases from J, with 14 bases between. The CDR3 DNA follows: TGTGCCAGCAGCTTGAGCAGTAGAGGGGACACTGAAGCTTTCTTT. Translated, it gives CASSLSSRGDTEAFF.